The 16 T cell receptor beta chains below were found in one sample sequenced in a study of blood T cell repertoires in COVID-19. Here immunoSEQ multiplex PCR was the method, and the copy in TCRdb shows in-frame clones only, minus some. The table lists about 160,000 clones, 80% to 90% of them singletons. The sample comprised peripheral blood. These receptors were obtained from a man in his 70s with acute or convalescent COVID-19.

This chain uses TRBV4-2 with TRBJ2-1; unclear D gene. CDR1 and CDR2 (germline): LGHNA, YNFKEQ. CDR3 length equals 13 residues. The V end was cut by 8 bases, the J end by 0 bases, with 8 bases between. The DNA for the CDR3 is TGTGCCAGCCAAGAGAGCTCCTACAATGAGCAGTTCTTC. Its protein is CASQESSYNEQFF.

This clone was detected only once. The chain recombines TRBV5-1 with TRBJ1-4; no firm D call. Trimming removed 1 base from V and 5 bases from J, with 21 bases in between. Germline V CDR1 and CDR2: SGHRS, YFSETQ. CDR3 size: 18 residues. CDR3 amino acids: CASSLIPTAADLNEKLFF. The CDR3 region has the DNA TGCGCCAGCAGCTTGATCCCCACAGCGGCGGACCTCAATGAAAAACTGTTTTTT.

As DNA, the CDR3 is TGTGCCAGCAGCTTAGCTAGCGGGGTCTACAATGAGCAGTTCTTC. Protein product: CASSLASGVYNEQFF. This chain uses TRBV7-8 with TRBJ2-1; TRBD2 agrees at 8 bases. The CDR3 runs to 15 residues. V was pared by 0 bases and J by 3 bases, with 1 base of the junction left unmatched. CDR1 and CDR2 from the germline V gene are SGHVS and FQNEAQ.

This chain uses TRBV28 with TRBJ2-1, with TRBD2 matching 10 bases. The CDR3 has 17 amino acids. Losses at the gene ends were 4 bases for V and 2 bases for J; bases not matched to a gene: 8. Germline V gene data show CDR1 as MDHEN and CDR2 as SYDVKM. In nucleotides, the CDR3 is TGTGCCAGCAGTTCCCCGATGCTAGCGGGGGCCTACAATGAGCAGTTCTTC. Translated, it gives CASSSPMLAGAYNEQFF.

The rearrangement joins TRBV5-1 to TRBJ2-5, with 9 nucleotides matching TRBD1. V was clipped by 4 bases and J by 5 bases; unmatched bases: 9. Germline V gives CDR1 SGHRS, CDR2 YFSETQ. CDR3 length equals 15 residues. The CDR3 bases are TGCGCCAGCAGCCCCGGACAGGGGCGGATGGAGACCCAGTACTTC. Its translation is CASSPGQGRMETQYF.

The chain links TRBV25-1 to TRBJ1-4; TRBD1 matches 7 bases. J lost 6 bases, V lost 3 bases, and 1 base had no gene match. The CDR3 is 13 amino acids. CDR1 and CDR2 (germline): MGHDK, SYGVNS. CDR3 residues: CASSDRGDEKLFF. CDR3 sequence (DNA): TGTGCCAGCAGTGACAGGGGGGATGAAAAACTGTTTTTT. Using reference TRBV25-1 and TRBJ1-4 for the parts outside the CDR3, the full variable domain is EADIYQTPRYLVIGTGKKITLECSQTMGHDKMYWYQQDPGMELHLIHYSYGVNSTEKGDLSSESTVSRIRTEHFPLTLESARPSHTSQYLCASSDRGDEKLFFGSGTQLSVL.

This sequence joins TRBV6-4 and TRBJ2-7; 7 bases align to TRBD2. The V gene end was trimmed by 2 bases and the J gene end by 2 bases; junction bases not matched to a gene: 9. This CDR3 has 16 residues. Germline values: CDR1 MRHNA, CDR2 SNTAGT. CDR3 DNA sequence: TGTGCCAGCAGTGACGCGGCACTAGCGCCAACCTACGAGCAGTACTTC. Its protein product is CASSDAALAPTYEQYF.

Here the CDR3 DNA reads TGTGCCAGTAGTATCACAGGGTCCAATTCACCCCTCCACTTT. Protein: CASSITGSNSPLHF. The genes are TRBV19 and TRBJ1-6; D possibly corresponds to TRBD1 (6 bases). This CDR3 is 14 amino acids long. Per germline, CDR1 LNHDA and CDR2 SQIVND (reference sequence). V lost 3 bases and J lost 7, with 10 bases in between. Supplemented by reference TRBV19 and TRBJ1-6, the full variable domain reads DGGITQSPKYLFRKEGQNVTLSCEQNLNHDAMYWYRQDPGQGLRLIYYSQIVNDFQKGDIAEGYSVSREKKESFPLTVTSAQKNPTAFYLCASSITGSNSPLHFGNGTRLTVT.

This chain links TRBV15 with TRBJ2-7, with 8 bases lining up with TRBD1. The CDR3 totals 17 residues. Germline V CDR1 and CDR2: LNHNV, YYDKDF (reference sequence). With 0 bases clipped from V and 1 base from J, the junction kept 8 bases outside the gene matches. CDR3 residues: CATSRDVRRDRSYEQYF. Here the CDR3 DNA reads TGTGCCACCAGCAGAGATGTGAGGCGGGACAGGTCCTACGAGCAGTACTTC. The variable domain in full, with the rest retrieved from reference TRBV15 and TRBJ2-7, is DAMVIQNPRYQVTQFGKPVTLSCSQTLNHNVMYWYQQKSSQAPKLLFHYYDKDFNNEADTPDNFQSRRPNTSFCFLDIRSPGLGDTAMYLCATSRDVRRDRSYEQYFGPGTRLTVT.

The V and J genes are TRBV5-1 and TRBJ1-1; D ambiguous. The germline CDR1 and CDR2 sequences are SGHRS and YFSETQ. CDR3 length equals 14 residues. Trimming pared 5 bases from V and 4 bases from J, leaving 15 bases between. This CDR3 is CASSYRGGGTEAFF. As DNA, the CDR3 is TGCGCCAGCAGTTACCGGGGAGGTGGCACTGAAGCTTTCTTT. The whole variable domain, remainder taken from reference TRBV5-1 and TRBJ1-1, is KAGVTQTPRYLIKTRGQQVTLSCSPISGHRSVSWYQQTPGQGLQFLFEYFSETQRNKGNFPGRFSGRQFSNSRSEMNVSTLELGDSALYLCASSYRGGGTEAFFGQGTRLTVV.

V gene TRBV10-3 combines with J gene TRBJ1-2, with 7 bases identical to TRBD1. CDR3 length: 14 amino acids. V trimming: 3 bases; J trimming: 4 bases; junction bases outside the gene matches: 5. Germline V gene sequence: CDR1 ENHRY, CDR2 SYGVKD. In nucleotides, the CDR3 is TGTGCCATCAGTGAAGGGGGCGGGATCTATGGCTACACCTTC. Translation gives CAISEGGGIYGYTF.

The chain carries TRBV15 and TRBJ2-1, with D perhaps matching TRBD1 (6 bases). CDR1 and CDR2 (germline): LNHNV, YYDKDF (reference sequence). Trimming removed 6 bases at V and 3 bases at J, with 21 bases between. The CDR3 has 17 residues. The CDR3 loop is CATRSMAGTLIYNEQFF. The DNA for the CDR3 is TGTGCCACCAGATCGATGGCCGGGACACTCATCTACAATGAGCAGTTCTTC.

This rearrangement joins TRBV7-2 to TRBJ2-1, with TRBD2 identical over 14 bases. V was pared by 5 bases and J by 2 bases, with 8 bases of the junction left unmatched. Germline CDR1 reads SGHTA; CDR2 reads FQGNSA. This CDR3 has 18 amino acids. The CDR3 reads CASSPGLAGEGPYNEQFF. The CDR3 DNA reads TGTGCCAGCAGCCCGGGACTAGCGGGAGAGGGTCCCTACAATGAGCAGTTCTTC.

The rearrangement links TRBV5-1 to TRBJ2-2; D is perhaps TRBD2 (6 bases). Germline V gives CDR1 SGHRS, CDR2 YFSETQ. Trimming stripped 3 bases from V and 1 base from J, with 13 bases between. The CDR3 has 16 amino acids. The CDR3 reads CASSSLGGKNTGELFF. The CDR3 DNA reads as TGCGCCAGCAGCTCTTTGGGGGGTAAGAACACCGGGGAGCTGTTTTTT.

The chain couples TRBV5-1 to TRBJ2-5, with 10 bases aligning to TRBD1. With 3 bases clipped from V and 4 bases from J, the junction kept 0 bases outside the gene matches. Germline assignment: CDR1 SGHRS and CDR2 YFSETQ. The CDR3 runs 13 residues. CDR3 DNA sequence: TGCGCCAGCAGCTGGGACAGGGGAGAGACCCAGTACTTC. The encoded protein is CASSWDRGETQYF. Combining the CDR3 with reference TRBV5-1 and TRBJ2-5 gives the whole variable domain KAGVTQTPRYLIKTRGQQVTLSCSPISGHRSVSWYQQTPGQGLQFLFEYFSETQRNKGNFPGRFSGRQFSNSRSEMNVSTLELGDSALYLCASSWDRGETQYFGPGTRLLVL.

The rearrangement joins TRBV2 to TRBJ2-5; 10 bases agree with TRBD1. This CDR3 contains 15 residues. The trim removed 8 bases at V and 5 bases at J, leaving 11 bases unmatched. Germline V gene lookup returns CDR1 SNHLY and CDR2 FYNNEI. The DNA of the CDR3 is TGTGCCAGCTACTCCGGGACAGGGGTGTGGGAGACCCAGTACTTC. It yields the protein CASYSGTGVWETQYF.